This T cell receptor (beta chain) was documented in a study of blood T cell repertoires in COVID-19. About the research overall: There were acute and convalescent COVID-19 samples, and they came from the United States, Italy and Spain. The analysed material was cDNA or gDNA that came from T cells, B-cell-depleted T cells, or PBMCs.

Original processing notes: Estimation of nucleated cell counts was performed using reference gene primer amplification. Here immunoSEQ multiplex PCR was the method, and the copy in TCRdb shows in-frame clones only, minus some. The DNA was the basis for D and trimming; V, J and clone size are from that table. The sample lists over 300,000 clones, almost 90% occurring once. This CDR3 has 15 amino acids. The V gene's germline CDR1 is SNHLY and CDR2 FYNNEI. Losses at the gene ends were 6 bases for V and 8 bases for J; bases not matched to a gene: 10. Sample: peripheral blood. This TCR was recovered from a man between 18 and 35 years old with active or convalescent COVID-19. The J gene is TRBJ1-2, the V gene TRBV2, with 12 bases that match TRBD1. The CDR3 sequence: CASRLPGTGGRGYTF. The CDR3 coding sequence is TGTGCCAGCAGATTACCCGGGACAGGGGGCAGGGGCTACACCTTC.